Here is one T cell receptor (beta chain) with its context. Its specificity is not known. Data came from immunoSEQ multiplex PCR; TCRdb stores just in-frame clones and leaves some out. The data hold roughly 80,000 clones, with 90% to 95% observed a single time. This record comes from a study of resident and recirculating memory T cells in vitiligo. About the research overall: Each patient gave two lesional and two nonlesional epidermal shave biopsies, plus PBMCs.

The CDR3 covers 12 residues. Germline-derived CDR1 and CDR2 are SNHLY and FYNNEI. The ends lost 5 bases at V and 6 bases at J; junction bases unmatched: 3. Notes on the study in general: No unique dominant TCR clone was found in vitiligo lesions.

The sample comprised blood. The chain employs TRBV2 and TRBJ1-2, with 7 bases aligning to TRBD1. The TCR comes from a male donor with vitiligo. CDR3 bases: TGTGCCAGCAGTCAGGACAGGCATGGCTACACCTTC. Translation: CASSQDRHGYTF.